This T cell receptor (beta chain) came from a study of memory CD4+ T cells and cytomegalovirus serostatus. Turning to the study itself: Of the healthy Belgian adults, roughly ten were CMV seropositive and 20 to 30 seronegative.

Single viable CD3+CD4+CD8-CD45RO+ cells were sorted as the memory CD4+ T cells. The CDR3 extends over 14 amino acids. V was clipped by 2 bases and J by 4 bases, with 14 bases between them. Germline CDR1 SQVTM, CDR2 ANQGSEA. Using immunoSEQ multiplex PCR, the repertoire was profiled, and TCRdb retains in-frame clones only, with some absent. This sample has roughly 54,000 clones, with around 81% found just once. The material sequenced was memory CD4+ T cells from blood. This sequence joins TRBV29-1 and TRBJ1-1; D might be TRBD1 (5 bases). This clonotype originated in an adult in good health and CMV-seronegative. The CDR3 is CSVEKTGTGTEAFF. In DNA, the CDR3 is TGCAGCGTTGAAAAAACTGGGACGGGCACTGAAGCTTTCTTT.